This T cell receptor (beta chain) was observed in a study of cytomegalovirus exposure and HLA in healthy donors. The length of the CDR3 is 17 residues. The germline gives CDR1 MDHEN, CDR2 SYDVKM. The V end lost 2 bases, the J end lost 2 bases, and 13 bases lay between the germline ends. PCR was performed using 60 Vbeta and 13 Jbeta primers. Assay: immunoSEQ multiplex PCR; the TCRdb copy retains only in-frame clones and omits some. This sample's table has 110,000 to 150,000 clones. The sequence came from a woman aged 18-35 years in good health and CMV-seronegative. This chain joins TRBV28 and TRBJ2-6; tentatively, D is TRBD2 (6 bases). Sequencing input: PBMCs. CDR3 in DNA: TGTGCCAGCAGTTTACGTTTCAGGGAGGCTGGGGCCAACGTCCTGACTTTC. Translated: CASSLRFREAGANVLTF. The full variable domain, its missing parts supplied by reference TRBV28 and TRBJ2-6, is DVKVTQSSRYLVKRTGEKVFLECVQDMDHENMFWYRQDPGLGLRLIYFSYDVKMKEKGDIPEGYSVSREKKERFSLILESASTNQTSMYLCASSLRFREAGANVLTFGAGSRLTVL.